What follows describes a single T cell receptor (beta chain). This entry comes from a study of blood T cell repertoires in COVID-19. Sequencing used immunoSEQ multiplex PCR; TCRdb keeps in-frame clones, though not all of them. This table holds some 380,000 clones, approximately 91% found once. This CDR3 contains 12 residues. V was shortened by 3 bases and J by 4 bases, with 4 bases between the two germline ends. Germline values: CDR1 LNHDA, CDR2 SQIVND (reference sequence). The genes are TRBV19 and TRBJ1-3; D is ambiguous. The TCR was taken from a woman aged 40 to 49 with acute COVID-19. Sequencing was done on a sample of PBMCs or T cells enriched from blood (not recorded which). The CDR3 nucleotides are TGTGCCAGTAGTATCGCGGGAAACACCATATATTTT. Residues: CASSIAGNTIYF.